The clone carrying this T cell receptor beta chain was seen more than once but under ten times. This record comes from a study of blood T cell repertoires in COVID-19. The protocol was immunoSEQ multiplex PCR, while the TCRdb copy is restricted to in-frame clones and leaves out a portion. The table includes around 250,000 clones, 80% to 85% detected once. Germline V gene lookup returns CDR1 LGHDT and CDR2 YNNKEL (reference sequence). The CDR3 is 13 residues long. With 5 bases clipped from V and 8 bases from J, the junction kept 8 bases outside the gene matches. This sequence originates from a woman aged 35 to 49 who had recovered from COVID-19. Sequenced sample: peripheral blood. This chain links TRBV3-1 (or the pseudogene TRBV3-2) with TRBJ1-2; TRBD1 aligns across 7 bases. This chain's CDR3 is CASSSRQGRGYTF. CDR3 bases: TGTGCCAGCAGCTCCCGACAGGGTCGAGGCTACACCTTC.